One and the same sample provided the 18 T cell receptor beta chains below, sequenced in a study of T-cell memory formation after mild COVID-19 listed by TCRdb under 2021. Libraries were made using 5' RACE. The reads were generated on an Illumina NovaSeq 6000. TCRdb redid the processing of the public reads, applying fastp at Q25 and MiXCR, and retained in-frame beta chains. Rows matching on CDR3 protein sequence are summarized as one entry with the most common DNA and genes. This sample has under 550,000 distinct CDR3 sequences in its table, and about 18% of those were observed once. Of the sample, about 12% falls within the top ten clones. The material sequenced was PBMCs or a T cell subset sorted from them (not recorded which). Receptors originate from an adult woman who had mild COVID-19 (a few samples of this study predate the infection). The sample titles of this study are shuffled in the database, so cell type and time point are left out; the donor was told from shared clones.

This clonotype was observed a few times. The J gene is TRBJ1-1, the V gene TRBV15; tentatively, D is TRBD1 (5 bases). Trimming removed 1 base from V and 0 bases from J, with 9 bases in between. This CDR3 comprises 15 residues. CDR1 and CDR2 from the germline V gene are LNHNV and YYDKDF (reference sequence). CDR3 nucleotide sequence: TGTGCCACCAGCAGAGCCGACAGATTGAACACTGAAGCTTTCTTT. Translation gives CATSRADRLNTEAFF.

There are a few counts of this clonotype. The rearrangement joins TRBV6-2 or TRBV6-3 to TRBJ2-7, with D perhaps matching TRBD1 or TRBD2 (5 bases each). V was clipped by 0 bases and J by 0 bases, with 12 bases between them. There are 16 residues in the CDR3. Germline loops: CDR1 MNHEY, CDR2 SVGEGT. The CDR3 DNA follows: TGTGCCAGCAGTTACTCCGCACGGGACCACTCCTACGAGCAGTACTTC. Amino acids: CASSYSARDHSYEQYF.

The table lists this clonotype with a count of one. The chain recombines TRBV19 with TRBJ1-1, with D possibly TRBD1 on 5 matching bases. The CDR3 covers 14 residues. V shed 6 bases and J shed 0 bases, with 11 bases lying between them. Germline assignment: CDR1 LNHDA and CDR2 SQIVND (reference sequence). The CDR3 protein is CASRNRNMNTEAFF. The DNA of the CDR3 is TGTGCCAGTAGGAACAGGAATATGAACACTGAAGCTTTCTTT.

This clonotype was seen a handful of times. This sequence joins TRBV12-3 or TRBV12-4 and TRBJ1-2; the D gene is possibly TRBD1 (5 bases). The V end was cut by 4 bases, the J end by 7 bases, with 13 bases between. This CDR3 has 13 amino acids. CDR3 coding DNA: TGTGCCAGCAGTTCCAGGGAATCCCTTGGCTACACCTTC. This translates into CASSSRESLGYTF.

V and J are TRBV6-5 and TRBJ2-5, with D possibly matching TRBD2 (5 bases). Germline CDR1 MNHEY, CDR2 SVGAGI. There are 12 residues in the CDR3. V shed 7 bases and J shed 5 bases, with 11 bases lying between them. The CDR3 loop reads CASTGFAETQYF. CDR3 DNA: TGTGCCAGCACGGGGTTCGCGGAGACCCAGTACTTC.

This clonotype was observed a few times. This chain uses TRBV11-3 with TRBJ2-1; tentatively, D is TRBD1 (6 bases). The CDR3 has 14 amino acids. The V end lost 4 bases, the J end lost 5 bases, and 12 bases lay between the germline ends. The germline V gene encodes CDR1 SGHNT and CDR2 YENEEA. The CDR3 sequence is CASSSRTANNEQFF. The CDR3 DNA reads as TGTGCCAGCAGCTCCCGGACAGCGAACAATGAGCAGTTCTTC. Using reference TRBV11-3 and TRBJ2-1 for the parts outside the CDR3, the full variable domain is EAGVVQSPRYKIIEKKQPVAFWCNPISGHNTLYWYLQNLGQGPELLIRYENEEAVDDSQLPKDRFSAERLKGVDSTLKIQPAELGDSAVYLCASSSRTANNEQFFGPGTRLTVL.

The V gene is TRBV12-3 or TRBV12-4, the J gene TRBJ1-2; 8 positions agree with TRBD1. V dropped 4 bases and J dropped 2; count of bases not matched to a gene: 9. The CDR3 covers 16 residues. Here the CDR3 reads CASSSGRTGRNYGYTF. The CDR3 DNA sequence: TGTGCCAGCAGTTCAGGACGGACAGGGAGAAACTATGGCTACACCTTC.

This clonotype was counted ten times or more. The chain combines TRBV5-1 with TRBJ1-1, with D possibly being TRBD1 (6 bases). Germline V gene sequence: CDR1 SGHRS, CDR2 YFSETQ. V was trimmed by 0 bases and J by 2 bases, leaving 8 bases between them. The length of the CDR3 is 14 residues. This chain's CDR3 is CASSLEGTNTEAFF. The CDR3 nucleotides are TGCGCCAGCAGCTTGGAGGGGACAAACACTGAAGCTTTCTTT. The variable domain in full, completed from reference TRBV5-1 and TRBJ1-1, reads KAGVTQTPRYLIKTRGQQVTLSCSPISGHRSVSWYQQTPGQGLQFLFEYFSETQRNKGNFPGRFSGRQFSNSRSEMNVSTLELGDSALYLCASSLEGTNTEAFFGQGTRLTVV.

The chain is built from TRBV7-9 and TRBJ2-2, with D unresolved. V lost 2 bases and J 0 bases, leaving 7 bases between the germline ends. The CDR3 covers 15 residues. CDR1 and CDR2 (germline): SEHNR, FQNEAQ (reference sequence). The CDR3 protein is CASSLWTPNTGELFF. The CDR3 DNA sequence: TGTGCCAGCAGCTTATGGACCCCGAACACCGGGGAGCTGTTTTTT. The whole variable domain, remainder taken from reference TRBV7-9 and TRBJ2-2, is DTGVSQNPRHKITKRGQNVTFRCDPISEHNRLYWYRQTLGQGPEFLTYFQNEAQLEKSRLLSDRFSAERPKGSFSTLEIQRTEQGDSAMYLCASSLWTPNTGELFFGEGSRLTVL.

This rearrangement joins TRBV6-6 to TRBJ1-1; D is possibly TRBD1 (5 bases). V was cut by 6 bases and J by 8 bases, with 13 bases left in between. The CDR3 has 12 amino acids. Germline loops: CDR1 MNHNY, CDR2 SVGAGI (reference sequence). The CDR3 DNA follows: TGTGCCAGCAGCCACTGGGGGGGGGAAGCTTTCTTT. Residues: CASSHWGGEAFF.

This clonotype was counted at least ten times. The genes are TRBV6-5 and TRBJ2-1; 7 positions agree with TRBD2. This CDR3 comprises 15 residues. Germline assignment: CDR1 MNHEY and CDR2 SVGAGI. V lost 10 bases to trimming and J lost 1 base; unmatched junction nucleotides: 10. CDR3 nucleotides: TGTGCCATCCGAGAGAATAGCGGGTCCTACAATGAGCAGTTCTTC. It yields the protein CAIRENSGSYNEQFF.

The chain uses TRBV4-1 and TRBJ1-2; D ambiguous. Germline CDR1 is MGHRA and CDR2 is YSYEKL. Between the trimmed V and J ends, which lost 1 base and 0 bases, there was a span of 6 bases. The length of the CDR3 is 14 residues. The CDR3 DNA reads TGCGCCAGCAGCCAAGTTAATACTAACTATGGCTACACCTTC. Its translation is CASSQVNTNYGYTF.

This clonotype was observed a few times. This chain's CDR3 is CATSTVADIQETQYF. The DNA of the CDR3 is TGTGCCACCTCAACCGTAGCGGATATCCAAGAGACCCAGTACTTC. This rearrangement joins TRBV12-3 or TRBV12-4 to TRBJ2-5, with a tentative D call TRBD2 (6 bases). CDR3 size: 15 residues. V lost 10 bases, J lost 1 base, and 19 bases lay in between.

Only a few counts were recorded for this clonotype. The chain is built from TRBV4-2 and TRBJ2-1, with TRBD2 identical over 13 bases. Germline trimming cut 4 bases from V and 9 bases from J; bases unmatched to any gene: 9. Per germline, CDR1 LGHNA and CDR2 YNFKEQ. This CDR3 has 16 amino acids. The DNA of the CDR3 is TGTGCCAGCAGCCCGACTAGCGGGGGGCCATTGAGTGAGCAGTTCTTC. Protein sequence: CASSPTSGGPLSEQFF.

The rearrangement joins TRBV5-1 to TRBJ2-1; perhaps TRBD2 as D (5 bases). Germline assignment: CDR1 SGHRS and CDR2 YFSETQ. This CDR3 is 15 amino acids long. The V and J ends lost 0 bases and 4 bases respectively, with 11 bases between them. CDR3 sequence (DNA): TGCGCCAGCAGCTTGGGAGGGAGCTATTACAATGAGCAGTTCTTC. It yields the protein CASSLGGSYYNEQFF.

This chain joins TRBV5-1 and TRBJ2-7, with D tentatively TRBD1 (7 bases). There are 13 residues in the CDR3. Germline lookup yields CDR1 SGHRS and CDR2 YFSETQ. V lost 7 bases and J lost 2, with 13 bases in between. The CDR3, as DNA: TGCGCCAGCCGGCGGGGACAGACCTACGAGCAGTACTTC. Residues: CASRRGQTYEQYF.

This clonotype was found a few times. The chain recombines TRBV20-1 with TRBJ2-7; D uncertain. Between the trimmed V and J ends, which lost 2 bases and 2 bases, there was a span of 16 bases. CDR1 and CDR2 from the germline V gene are DFQATT and SNEGSKA (reference sequence). This CDR3 is 15 amino acids long. CDR3 bases: TGCAGTGCTAGACCGCCGCCGCGACTTACCTACGAGCAGTACTTC. Its translation is CSARPPPRLTYEQYF.

The V and J genes are TRBV12-3 or TRBV12-4 and TRBJ2-7, with D unclear. V was clipped by 3 bases and J by 3 bases, with 9 bases between them. The CDR3 contains 13 residues. CDR3 coding DNA: TGTGCCAGCAGTTTTTACGGTCTCTACGAGCAGTACTTC. Encoded protein: CASSFYGLYEQYF.